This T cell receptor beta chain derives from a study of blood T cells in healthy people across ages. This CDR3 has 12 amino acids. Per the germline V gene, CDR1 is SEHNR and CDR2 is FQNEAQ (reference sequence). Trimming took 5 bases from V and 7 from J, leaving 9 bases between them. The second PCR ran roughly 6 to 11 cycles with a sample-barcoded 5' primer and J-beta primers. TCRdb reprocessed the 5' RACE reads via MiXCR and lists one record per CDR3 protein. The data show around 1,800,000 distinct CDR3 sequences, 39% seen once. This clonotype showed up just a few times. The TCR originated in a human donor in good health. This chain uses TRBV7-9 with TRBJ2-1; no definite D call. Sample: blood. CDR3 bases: TGTGCCAGCAGCCCCCACCTGAATGAGCAGTTCTTC. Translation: CASSPHLNEQFF.